This T cell receptor beta chain was retrieved from a study of neurological immune-mediated disorders. General study results and limits: Neither clinical nor MRI features were found to be associated with the multiple sclerosis repertoire cluster.

Template-switch 5'RACE cDNA synthesis added a 10-nucleotide unique molecular identifier. Using its own MiXCR run on the 5' RACE reads, TCRdb lists one record per CDR3 protein. Among about 120,000 distinct CDR3 sequences, approximately 3.2% were seen once, and the ten largest hold around 1.4%. It was from 2 million PBMCs stored at -80 C that the unsorted libraries were obtained. The length of the CDR3 is 8 residues. Germline CDR1 MNHEY, CDR2 SVGEGT. Between the trimmed V and J ends, which lost 7 bases and 15 bases, there was a span of 8 bases. This clonotype was detected many times. The antigen is not known.

This clonotype was sampled from a woman aged 30 to 39 with multiple sclerosis. This chain joins TRBV6-2 or TRBV6-3 and TRBJ2-3, with D unresolved. Material for sequencing was PBMCs. The CDR3 nucleotides are TGTGCCAGCACAAGGAGATATTTT. Its protein is CASTRRYF.